The 30 T cell receptor beta chains below all came from one sample that was sequenced in a study of Tregs in tolerant kidney transplant recipients (dated by TCRdb to about 2019). These TCRs are of unknown antigen specificity. The meaning of the sample's time point label: blood sample drawn before combined kidney and bone marrow transplant. For bulk CFSE mixed lymphocyte reactions, CFSE-labeled recipient PBMCs were cocultured for roughly 6 days with irradiated donor PBMCs, after which the cells were stained for CD3/CD4/CD8 and FACS-sorted. The library relied on the immunoSEQ multiplex PCR assay. TCRdb carries this immuneACCESS record with in-frame sequences only. Its versions omit some clonotypes, under half of them owing to an unresolved V gene in the studies checked, with the rest unexplained. The sample has over 15,000 clones on record, about half of them singletons. Less than 3.5% of the sample rests with the top ten.

Sample: CD4+ T cells from blood cultured with allogeneic cells, taken before the transplant. These receptor sequences come from a human patient who received a combined kidney and bone marrow transplant.

The rearrangement links TRBV27 to TRBJ2-3; 7 bases line up with TRBD1. Trimming took 6 bases from V and 2 from J; bases not matched to a gene: 2. This CDR3 has 13 residues. Germline CDR1 is MNHEY and CDR2 is SMNVEV (reference sequence). DNA for the CDR3: TGTGCCAGCAGACAGGGGTACACAGATACGCAGTATTTT. Its translation: CASRQGYTDTQYF.

This clone appeared a few times. This same CDR3 is encoded by further DNA sequences in the sample. The genes are TRBV27 and TRBJ1-6; D remains ambiguous. The CDR3 has 14 residues. Looked up from germline, CDR1 is MNHEY and CDR2 is SMNVEV (reference sequence). Trimming removed 4 bases from V and 3 bases from J, with 7 bases in between. Here the CDR3 DNA reads TGTGCCAGCAGTTGGAGAAGCTATAATTCACCCCTCCACTTT. As protein: CASSWRSYNSPLHF.

This chain uses TRBV7-2 with TRBJ1-5, with D perhaps TRBD1 (6 bases). Germline V gives CDR1 SGHTA, CDR2 FQGNSA. V lost 5 bases and J 2 bases, leaving 16 bases between the germline ends. The CDR3 contains 16 residues. The CDR3 DNA reads TGTGCCAGCAGCCCCGGGGGGGGCAACTGCAATCAGCCCCAGCATTTT. It yields the protein CASSPGGGNCNQPQHF.

This sequence joins TRBV6-5 and TRBJ2-7; unclear D gene. This CDR3 is built from 11 residues. Germline V CDR1 and CDR2: MNHEY, SVGAGI. The V and J ends lost 5 bases and 7 bases respectively, with 9 bases between them. CDR3 DNA: TGTGCCAGCAGTCGAGATGAGGAGCAGTACTTC. Translated, it gives CASSRDEEQYF.

The chain recombines TRBV7-9 with TRBJ2-2; TRBD1 aligns across 7 bases. J lost 6 bases, V lost 5 bases, and 15 bases had no gene match. The CDR3 runs to 17 residues. CDR1 SEHNR and CDR2 FQNEAQ come from the germline V gene (reference sequence). CDR3 region: CASSHDRARLISGELFF. The CDR3 bases are TGTGCCAGCAGCCACGACAGGGCTCGGTTGATTTCCGGGGAGCTGTTTTTT.

This clone has more than one count but fewer than ten. The CDR3 protein is CASSFRMTGQYEQYF. The CDR3, as DNA: TGTGCCAGCAGCTTTAGAATGACAGGCCAGTACGAGCAGTACTTC. This chain uses TRBV7-4 with TRBJ2-7; possibly TRBD1 for D (6 bases). The V end lost 3 bases, the J end lost 4 bases, and 16 bases lay between the germline ends. Germline V gene data show CDR1 as SGHVT and CDR2 as SQSDAQ. The CDR3 has 15 residues.

This clone was found a few times. The V call is TRBV5-1, the J call TRBJ2-1; D gene unclear. This CDR3 comprises 14 residues. V lost 0 bases to trimming and J lost 10 bases, with 14 bases between them. Germline CDR1 reads SGHRS; CDR2 reads YFSETQ. Here the CDR3 reads CASSLDHDFREQFF. The CDR3 bases are TGCGCCAGCAGCTTGGACCACGATTTCCGGGAGCAGTTCTTC.

This chain links TRBV5-1 with TRBJ2-2; D uncertain. Germline lookup yields CDR1 SGHRS and CDR2 YFSETQ. The CDR3 loop spans 14 amino acids. Between the trimmed V and J ends, which lost 1 base and 0 bases, there was a span of 4 bases. CDR3 residues: CASSLRANTGELFF. CDR3 nucleotides: TGCGCCAGCAGCTTGCGGGCGAACACCGGGGAGCTGTTTTTT.

Concerning this clone: An end of the junction differs from the germline gene, which may be a read error. Other DNA variants within this sample encode the same CDR3. This chain uses TRBV30 with TRBJ1-6; D perhaps matches TRBD1 (6 bases). CDR1 and CDR2 from the germline V gene are GTSNPN and SVGIG (reference sequence). The CDR3 runs to 13 residues. Here the CDR3 DNA reads TGTGCCTGGAGTTCAAGGGGGAATTCCCCCCTCCACTTT. It yields the protein CAWSSRGNSPLHF.

V and J are TRBV7-2 and TRBJ2-7; 8 nucleotides agree with TRBD1. Germline CDR1 SGHTA, CDR2 FQGNSA. After removal of 1 base from V and 3 bases from J, the junction contained 5 bases not matched to a gene. The CDR3 totals 15 residues. The CDR3: CASSLGDRGGYEQYF. DNA of the CDR3: TGTGCCAGCAGCTTAGGAGACAGGGGAGGCTACGAGCAGTACTTC. Together with reference TRBV7-2 and TRBJ2-7, the CDR3 gives the full variable domain: GAGVSQSPSNKVTEKGKDVELRCDPISGHTALYWYRQSLGQGLEFLIYFQGNSAPDKSGLPSDRFSAERTGGSVSTLTIQRTQQEDSAVYLCASSLGDRGGYEQYFGPGTRLTVT.

The chain is built from TRBV18 and TRBJ2-3; the match to TRBD1 covers 8 bases. The trim removed 5 bases at V and 3 bases at J, leaving 7 bases unmatched. Germline V CDR1 and CDR2: KGHSH, LQKENI. There are 15 residues in the CDR3. The CDR3, as DNA: TGTGCCAGCTCATTGGACAGGGTGAGGACAGATACGCAGTATTTT. Encoded protein: CASSLDRVRTDTQYF. The full variable domain, rest sourced from reference TRBV18 and TRBJ2-3, is NAGVMQNPRHLVRRRGQEARLRCSPMKGHSHVYWYRQLPEEGLKFMVYLQKENIIDESGMPKERFSAEFPKEGPSILRIQQVVRGDSAAYFCASSLDRVRTDTQYFGPGTRLTVL.

This clone showed up just once. The J gene is TRBJ2-7, the V gene TRBV19, with 8 bases aligning to TRBD1. The CDR3 covers 14 residues. The germline V gene has CDR1 LNHDA and CDR2 SQIVND (reference sequence). Unmatched junction bases numbered 2, after V lost 4 bases and J lost 0 bases. In nucleotides, the CDR3 is TGTGCCAGTAGTAGGGACAGGAGCTCCTACGAGCAGTACTTC. Its translation is CASSRDRSSYEQYF.

The chain uses TRBV6-1 and TRBJ2-7, with D perhaps matching TRBD2 (7 bases). Looked up from germline, CDR1 is MNHNS and CDR2 is SASEGT. The CDR3 loop spans 13 amino acids. Trimming stripped 8 bases from V and 0 bases from J, with 11 bases between. The CDR3 is CASRGAASYEQYF. The CDR3, as DNA: TGTGCCAGCCGGGGGGCGGCCTCCTACGAGCAGTACTTC.

This clone appeared a few times. The chain is built from TRBV6-5 and TRBJ2-7; 8 nucleotides align to TRBD1. The CDR3 totals 14 residues. J was trimmed by 2 bases and V by 5 bases; bases with no gene match: 5. Germline values: CDR1 MNHEY, CDR2 SVGAGI. Here the CDR3 reads CASSEETGAYEQYF. As DNA, the CDR3 is TGTGCCAGCAGTGAGGAGACAGGGGCCTACGAGCAGTACTTC.

CDR3 sequence reads: CASSLATTLRELVGNEQFF. CDR3 nucleotides: TGTGCCAGCAGCTTAGCGACGACATTGAGGGAATTAGTAGGCAATGAGCAGTTCTTC. The chain combines TRBV7-9 with TRBJ2-1, with a possible D match to TRBD2 (5 bases). CDR3 length equals 19 residues. Per the germline V gene, CDR1 is SEHNR and CDR2 is FQNEAQ (reference sequence). With 0 bases removed from V and 6 bases from J, the gap between germline ends came to 24 bases.

This clone came up a few times. The rearrangement uses TRBV7-2 and TRBJ1-1; tentative D call: TRBD1 (5 bases). The germline gives CDR1 SGHTA, CDR2 FQGNSA. The ends were cut back, 5 bases at V and 6 bases at J, with 16 bases in the middle. The CDR3 totals 14 residues. The CDR3 loop is CASSVGHVGAEAFF. CDR3 DNA sequence: TGTGCCAGCAGCGTCGGACACGTGGGCGCTGAAGCTTTCTTT.

This rearrangement joins TRBV2 to TRBJ2-3; 14 bases are a match to TRBD2. The CDR3 sequence is 15 residues long. Germline trimming cut 5 bases from V and 7 bases from J; bases unmatched to any gene: 5. Germline CDR1 SNHLY, CDR2 FYNNEI. This CDR3 is CASSPTSGGANTQYF. The CDR3, as DNA: TGTGCCAGCAGTCCGACTAGCGGGGGGGCGAATACGCAGTATTTT.

The V call is TRBV10-3, the J call TRBJ1-1, with 8 bases matching TRBD1. The germline V gene encodes CDR1 ENHRY and CDR2 SYGVKD. J was trimmed by 1 base and V by 6 bases; bases with no gene match: 4. This CDR3 has 14 amino acids. The CDR3 sequence: CAIRGGQENTEAFF. The DNA for the CDR3 is TGTGCCATCAGGGGGGGACAGGAGAACACTGAAGCTTTCTTT.

The table lists this clone with a few counts. The junction departs from the called germline gene at one end, perhaps through a read error. The V and J genes are TRBV7-9 and TRBJ1-2; D may be TRBD1 (5 bases). The germline gives CDR1 SEHNR, CDR2 FQNEAQ (reference sequence). The CDR3 runs to 12 residues. The CDR3 coding sequence is TGTGCCAGCAGCTCCAGACAGATGAGTGCTTCCTTC. Translation: CASSSRQMSASF.

V is TRBV18 and J is TRBJ1-5, with 9 bases aligning to TRBD1. The V and J ends lost 3 bases and 4 bases, in that order; junction bases with no gene match: 7. The CDR3 is made up of 16 amino acids. Germline V gives CDR1 KGHSH, CDR2 LQKENI. As DNA, the CDR3 is TGTGCCAGCTCACCCCCGGGACAGGGCTTGAATCAGCCCCAGCATTTT. This sequence encodes CASSPPGQGLNQPQHF.

This chain joins TRBV5-1 and TRBJ1-1; D call uncertain. The germline gives CDR1 SGHRS, CDR2 YFSETQ. This CDR3 comprises 13 residues. The ends were cut back, 0 bases at V and 1 base at J, with 4 bases in the middle. The CDR3: CASSLDRNTEAFF. The CDR3 nucleotides are TGCGCCAGCAGCTTGGACAGGAACACTGAAGCTTTCTTT.

This clone was found a few times. J is TRBJ2-7 and V is TRBV18; 7 bases map to TRBD1. CDR1 is KGHSH, CDR2 LQKENI, per germline. Trimming cost V 6 bases and J 6 bases; bases outside gene matches: 8. This CDR3 contains 13 residues. As DNA, the CDR3 is TGTGCCAGCTCCCGGGACAGTTTTCTCGAGCAGTACTTC. Translation: CASSRDSFLEQYF.

By share, this clone ranks as medium-sized. The chain is built from TRBV12-5 and TRBJ1-2; weak D call: TRBD1 (5 bases). Germline V lookup: CDR1 LGHNT, CDR2 FRNRAP. V was trimmed by 7 bases and J by 3 bases, leaving 15 bases between them. This CDR3 is 14 amino acids long. The CDR3 DNA is TGTGCTAGTGCCTCCAGGGCAAAGGACTATGGCTACACCTTC. Translated: CASASRAKDYGYTF.

V and J are TRBV29-1 and TRBJ2-1; no definite D call. Trimming shortened V by 6 bases and J by 4 bases, and 7 bases separated the two germline ends. There are 11 residues in the CDR3. Germline assignment: CDR1 SQVTM and CDR2 ANQGSEA. The CDR3, as DNA: TGCAGCGTAACAGTTTACAATGAGCAGTTCTTC. Translated: CSVTVYNEQFF.

This clone turned up a few times. The J gene is TRBJ1-1, the V gene TRBV28; TRBD1 aligns across 7 bases. V shed 5 bases and J 1 base; nucleotides not matched to a gene: 10. The germline gives CDR1 MDHEN, CDR2 SYDVKM. CDR3 length: 16 residues. CDR3 amino acids: CASSHPRQGGNTEAFF. CDR3 bases: TGTGCCAGCAGTCACCCGAGACAGGGCGGGAACACTGAAGCTTTCTTT.

The chain is built from TRBV19 and TRBJ1-3, with 7 bases fitting TRBD1. The CDR3 length is 20 residues. The ends lost 4 bases at V and 6 bases at J; junction bases unmatched: 24. CDR1 and CDR2 (germline): LNHDA, SQIVND (reference sequence). CDR3 sequence (DNA): TGTGCCAGTAGTACCGATATCCGCCCCGCCTTGACAGGGCGAAAAAACACCATATATTTT. Encoded protein: CASSTDIRPALTGRKNTIYF.

The CDR3: CASRTSVGTGELFF. The CDR3 DNA reads as TGTGCCAGCAGGACTAGCGTTGGCACCGGGGAGCTGTTTTTT. V usage is TRBV2 and J usage is TRBJ2-2; TRBD2 agrees at 8 bases. CDR1 and CDR2 from the germline V gene are SNHLY and FYNNEI. The CDR3 spans 14 residues. The J segment lost 4 bases and the V segment lost 6 bases, leaving 4 bases of the junction unmatched.

V is TRBV7-2 and J is TRBJ2-7; D is unclear. V was shortened by 1 base and J by 6 bases, with 4 bases between the two germline ends. Germline V gives CDR1 SGHTA, CDR2 FQGNSA. This CDR3 comprises 11 residues. The CDR3 nucleotides are TGTGCCAGCAGCTTAGGGCCCGAGCAGTACTTC. Residues: CASSLGPEQYF.

By frequency in the sample, this clone is medium-sized. The V and J genes are TRBV28 and TRBJ2-2; possible D gene TRBD1, 6 bases. The CDR3 sequence is 15 residues long. Germline values: CDR1 MDHEN, CDR2 SYDVKM. V was shortened by 6 bases and J by 1 base, with 12 bases between the two germline ends. The CDR3 region has the DNA TGTGCCAGCAGCCCATTGGACAGGAACACCGGGGAGCTGTTTTTT. Its translation is CASSPLDRNTGELFF.

The sample holds a few counts of this clone. CDR3 loop: CASTGVLAGVGETQYF. CDR3 coding DNA: TGTGCCAGCACTGGGGTACTAGCGGGAGTTGGGGAGACCCAGTACTTC. The gene calls are TRBV2 and TRBJ2-5, with 11 bases that match TRBD2. This CDR3 has 16 amino acids. Looked up from germline, CDR1 is SNHLY and CDR2 is FYNNEI. Germline trimming cut 7 bases from V and 5 bases from J; bases unmatched to any gene: 12.